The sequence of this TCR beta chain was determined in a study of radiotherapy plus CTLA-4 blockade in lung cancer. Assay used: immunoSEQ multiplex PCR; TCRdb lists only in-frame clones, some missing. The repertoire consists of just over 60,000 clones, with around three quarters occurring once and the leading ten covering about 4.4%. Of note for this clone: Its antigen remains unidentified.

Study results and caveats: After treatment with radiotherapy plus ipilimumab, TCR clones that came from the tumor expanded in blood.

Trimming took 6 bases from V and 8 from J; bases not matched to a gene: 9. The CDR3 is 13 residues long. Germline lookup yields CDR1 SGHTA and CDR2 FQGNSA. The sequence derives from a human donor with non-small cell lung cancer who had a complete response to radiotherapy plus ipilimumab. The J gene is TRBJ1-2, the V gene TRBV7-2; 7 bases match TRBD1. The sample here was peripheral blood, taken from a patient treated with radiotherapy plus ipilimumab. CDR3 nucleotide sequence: TGTGCCAGCAGTCTTACAGGGGAAAGGGGCTACACCTTC. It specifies CASSLTGERGYTF.